One sample yielded the 22 T cell receptor beta chains listed below, sequenced in a study of blood T cell repertoires in COVID-19. The assay was immunoSEQ multiplex PCR, and TCRdb's table has in-frame clones only and misses some. The repertoire holds 200,000 or so clones, about 80% seen once, with roughly 6.9% in the top ten. The sequenced sample was peripheral blood. These receptors all stem from a human donor with acute or convalescent COVID-19. The donor label of this sample is uncertain.

CDR3 residues: CASSSSGGNTEAFF. CDR3 bases: TGTGCCAGCAGCTCCTCCGGGGGGAACACTGAAGCTTTCTTT. This chain uses TRBV6-5 with TRBJ1-1; D perhaps matches TRBD1 (5 bases). The ends were cut back, 6 bases at V and 1 base at J, with 12 bases in the middle. The V gene's germline CDR1 is MNHEY and CDR2 SVGAGI. CDR3 length: 14 residues.

The chain links TRBV29-1 to TRBJ2-1; 13 positions match TRBD2. Germline V gene data show CDR1 as SQVTM and CDR2 as ANQGSEA. This CDR3 contains 14 residues. V gave up 4 bases and J gave up 7 bases; unmatched junction bases: 4. The CDR3, as DNA: TGCAGCGTTGCCGGGACTAGCGGGATAAATGAGCAGTTCTTC. Translating it yields CSVAGTSGINEQFF.

The chain is built from TRBV3-1 (or the pseudogene TRBV3-2) and TRBJ2-7; D possibly corresponds to TRBD1 (6 bases). V lost 4 bases, J lost 5 bases, and 15 bases lay in between. The length of the CDR3 is 14 residues. CDR1 and CDR2 (germline): LGHDT, YNNKEL (reference sequence). The CDR3 DNA reads TGTGCCAGCAGCCTCACCACAGGGACCCACGAGCAGTACTTC. Residues: CASSLTTGTHEQYF.

V is TRBV6-2 or TRBV6-3 and J is TRBJ2-1; 11 positions match TRBD2. CDR1 is MNHEY, CDR2 SVGEGT, per germline. Trimming cost V 4 bases and J 3 bases; bases outside gene matches: 5. The CDR3 length is 16 residues. The DNA of the CDR3 is TGTGCCAGCAGTTTCCTAGCGGGAGGTCTCTACAATGAGCAGTTCTTC. Amino acids: CASSFLAGGLYNEQFF.

This sequence joins TRBV29-1 and TRBJ1-4; tentative D call: TRBD1 (6 bases). Germline CDR1 reads SQVTM; CDR2 reads ANQGSEA. With 4 bases removed from V and 4 bases from J, the gap between germline ends came to 13 bases. The CDR3 contains 14 residues. CDR3 sequence: CSVVGGDFNEKLFF. The CDR3 DNA reads as TGCAGCGTTGTAGGGGGGGACTTTAATGAAAAACTGTTTTTT.

This rearrangement joins TRBV7-6 to TRBJ1-1; TRBD1 agrees at 9 bases. J gave up 2 bases and V 5 bases, and 6 bases lay outside the gene matches. CDR1 and CDR2 (germline): SGHVS, FNYEAQ. This CDR3 spans 15 amino acids. In nucleotides, the CDR3 is TGTGCCAGCAGCCCGTACAGGGGGCTTAACACTGAAGCTTTCTTT. Its translation is CASSPYRGLNTEAFF. Combining the CDR3 with reference TRBV7-6 and TRBJ1-1 gives the whole variable domain GAGVSQSPRYKVTKRGQDVALRCDPISGHVSLYWYRQALGQGPEFLTYFNYEAQQDKSGLPNDRFSAERPEGSISTLTIQRTEQRDSAMYRCASSPYRGLNTEAFFGQGTRLTVV.

The chain is built from TRBV6-5 and TRBJ2-7; possible D gene TRBD1, 5 bases. Trimming stripped 0 bases from V and 4 bases from J, with 13 bases between. Germline values: CDR1 MNHEY, CDR2 SVGAGI. The CDR3 length is 15 residues. In DNA, the CDR3 is TGTGCCAGCAGTTACTCGACAGTTTGGGTATACGAGCAGTACTTC. Translation: CASSYSTVWVYEQYF.

The rearrangement uses TRBV13 and TRBJ2-3; D unresolved. The CDR3 is 11 residues long. The V and J ends lost 3 bases and 6 bases respectively, with 4 bases between them. Germline V gene sequence: CDR1 PRHDT, CDR2 FYEKMQ (reference sequence). As DNA, the CDR3 is TGTGCCAGCAGCTTGGAGGATACGCAGTATTTT. It yields the protein CASSLEDTQYF.

The V call is TRBV7-2, the J call TRBJ1-2, with TRBD1 as a possible D gene (6 bases). CDR1 and CDR2 (germline): SGHTA, FQGNSA. The CDR3 covers 15 residues. V lost 1 base, J lost 1 base, and 10 bases lay in between. CDR3 sequence (DNA): TGTGCCAGCAGCTTAGGAGAACAGGGTAACTATGGCTACACCTTC. Amino acids: CASSLGEQGNYGYTF.

DNA of the CDR3: TGTGCCAGCAGCTTAACGAGCACCTACGAGCAGTACTTC. This translates into CASSLTSTYEQYF. The J gene is TRBJ2-7, the V gene TRBV7-2, with D unclear. The CDR3 runs to 13 residues. Germline V gene data show CDR1 as SGHTA and CDR2 as FQGNSA. Trimming shortened V by 2 bases and J by 2 bases, and 7 bases separated the two germline ends. The whole variable domain, filled in from reference TRBV7-2 and TRBJ2-7, reads GAGVSQSPSNKVTEKGKDVELRCDPISGHTALYWYRQSLGQGLEFLIYFQGNSAPDKSGLPSDRFSAERTGGSVSTLTIQRTQQEDSAVYLCASSLTSTYEQYFGPGTRLTVT.

The CDR3 region is CASSWLGARGGTNEKLFF. The CDR3 DNA reads as TGTGCCAGCAGCTGGTTGGGGGCGCGGGGGGGAACTAATGAAAAACTGTTTTTT. The V call is TRBV7-2, the J call TRBJ1-4; maybe TRBD1 (6 bases). V dropped 4 bases and J dropped 1 base, with 19 bases sitting between them. The CDR3 contains 18 residues. Per the germline V gene, CDR1 is SGHTA and CDR2 is FQGNSA.

The DNA for the CDR3 is TGTGCCAGCAGTATATCAGTTAACTATGGCTACACCTTC. This encodes CASSISVNYGYTF. This chain connects TRBV6-4 to TRBJ1-2; D call uncertain. The CDR3 extends over 13 amino acids. Trimming took 5 bases from V and 1 from J, leaving 8 bases between them. The germline V gene encodes CDR1 MRHNA and CDR2 SNTAGT.

The V gene is TRBV2, the J gene TRBJ2-1, with TRBD2 matching over 11 bases. V was pared by 1 base and J by 10 bases, with 12 bases of the junction left unmatched. Per germline, CDR1 SNHLY and CDR2 FYNNEI. This CDR3 comprises 17 residues. The CDR3 protein is CASSEVQVAGGQGEQFF. CDR3 nucleotides: TGTGCCAGCAGTGAAGTTCAGGTAGCGGGAGGGCAAGGAGAGCAGTTCTTC.

The J gene is TRBJ1-2, the V gene TRBV28; TRBD1 matches 10 bases. This CDR3 comprises 15 residues. Trimming at V came to 3 bases and at J to 0 bases, leaving 1 base not matched to a gene. The germline CDR1 and CDR2 sequences are MDHEN and SYDVKM. The CDR3 loop is CASSFGQGANYGYTF. In nucleotides, the CDR3 is TGTGCCAGCAGTTTTGGACAGGGGGCTAACTATGGCTACACCTTC.

The chain joins TRBV5-6 to TRBJ1-5; a possible D gene is TRBD1 (5 bases). From germline, CDR1 is SGHDT and CDR2 YYEEEE. This CDR3 comprises 18 residues. V lost 4 bases to trimming and J lost 0 bases, with 20 bases between them. The CDR3 DNA reads as TGTGCCAGCAGCCCGCGAGGGACTAGGGGAAATAGCAATCAGCCCCAGCATTTT. Amino acids: CASSPRGTRGNSNQPQHF.

Remarks on this clone: The junction shows a germline mismatch at one end, possibly a read error. Other DNA sequences in this sample translate to the same CDR3. CDR3 DNA: TGCGCCAGCAGTAGCGACCTCAGTAACACTGAGGCTTTCTTT. It encodes CASSSDLSNTEAFF. V and J are TRBV10-1 and TRBJ1-1; D uncertain. CDR1 and CDR2 from the germline V gene are WNHNN and SYGVQD (reference sequence). CDR3 size: 14 residues.

The rearrangement links TRBV28 to TRBJ1-5; 7 bases line up with TRBD1. The CDR3 consists of 15 residues. Germline V gene lookup returns CDR1 MDHEN and CDR2 SYDVKM. Trimming cost V 2 bases and J 3 bases; bases outside gene matches: 4. The CDR3 region is CASSLTGQDNQPQHF. CDR3 coding DNA: TGTGCCAGCAGTTTAACCGGACAGGACAATCAGCCCCAGCATTTT.

This chain connects TRBV5-1 to TRBJ2-2; 9 bases map to TRBD2. V shed 5 bases, J shed 2 bases, and the junction held 7 bases outside the gene matches. The CDR3 loop spans 16 amino acids. Germline values: CDR1 SGHRS, CDR2 YFSETQ. The CDR3 DNA follows: TGCGCCAGCAGTAGGGGTAGCGGGGGAAACACCGGGGAGCTGTTTTTT. Its translation is CASSRGSGGNTGELFF.

This clone was found a few times. This rearrangement joins TRBV19 to TRBJ1-4, with 7 positions matching TRBD1. The trim removed 5 bases at V and 0 bases at J, leaving 3 bases unmatched. CDR3 size: 15 residues. In germline, CDR1 is LNHDA, CDR2 SQIVND (reference sequence). The CDR3 here is CASSFGQATNEKLFF. The CDR3 DNA reads as TGTGCCAGTAGTTTCGGACAGGCAACTAATGAAAAACTGTTTTTT.

This clone appeared a single time. The rearrangement joins TRBV2 to TRBJ2-7; a possible D gene is TRBD2 (6 bases). This CDR3 is 15 amino acids long. The ends were cut back, 6 bases at V and 3 bases at J, with 18 bases in the middle. Germline loops: CDR1 SNHLY, CDR2 FYNNEI. CDR3: CASRGSTSPGYEQYF. CDR3 DNA sequence: TGTGCCAGCAGGGGCTCCACTAGCCCGGGCTACGAGCAGTACTTC.

This sequence joins TRBV5-5 and TRBJ2-1; TRBD2 matches 7 bases. The germline CDR1 and CDR2 sequences are SGHKS and YYEKEE (reference sequence). The CDR3 has 15 amino acids. With V trimmed by 0 bases and J by 2 bases, 2 bases remained unmatched. CDR3 coding DNA: TGTGCCAGCAGCTTGGTGGGAGGGGCCTACAATGAGCAGTTCTTC. Translated, it gives CASSLVGGAYNEQFF.

This clone was seen more than once but under ten times. The V call is TRBV12-3 or TRBV12-4, the J call TRBJ2-1, with TRBD2 matching 8 bases. The CDR3 has 13 amino acids. Trimming cost V 7 bases and J 5 bases; bases outside gene matches: 4. The CDR3 DNA follows: TGTGCCAGCATCTTTAGCGGGAACAATGAGCAGTTCTTC. Amino acids: CASIFSGNNEQFF.